Listed below are T cell receptor beta chains from one sample, sequenced in a study of CD8 T cells in Susac syndrome. From the immunoSEQ multiplex PCR reads, TCRdb called clonotypes with MiXCR, one entry per CDR3 protein. The data contain 200,000 or so distinct CDR3 sequences, roughly 90% of them singletons. Specimen: CD8+ T cells from PBMCs. All receptors come from a human donor with multiple sclerosis. Each CDR3 is given with its conserved first and last residue.

TRBV20-1 | 11 | CSARGLAEQFF
TRBV7-6 | 19 | CASSLAIRLGAGGADGYTF
TRBV29-1 | 11 | CSGLLQDTQYF
TRBV7-2 | 15 | CASSLGLAEIYEQYF
TRBV28 | 13 | CASSLLFTDTQYF
TRBV10-3 | 14 | CAISEGGQSNEQFF
TRBV7-3 | 15 | CASSLTYGNSYEQYF
TRBV4-2 | 16 | CASSPYPSGSYNEQFF
TRBV5-4 | 14 | CASSLGVGPGELFF
TRBV19 | 13 | CASSIGDLNGYTF
TRBV9 | 16 | CASSITGSSGANVLTF
TRBV12-3/TRBV12-4 | 17 | CASSPPGQGRVSRGQYF
TRBV19 | 12 | CASSDYPGELFF
TRBV7-9 | 15 | CASSPNPGTQETQYF
TRBV20-1 | 16 | CSARDLAGGVWTEAFF
TRBV13 | 15 | CASSLVEFGNTEAFF
TRBV5-6 | 14 | CASSLGVSSYEQYF
TRBV30 | 13 | CAWSETSGGEQFF
TRBV11-1 | 18 | CASSPYTMGLAGEDTQYF
TRBV5-6 | 17 | CASSEDADRANTGELFF
TRBV25-1 | 17 | CASSDLGLAGGTGELFF
TRBV4-1 | 12 | CASSQQGWGYTF
TRBV7-9 | 16 | CASSPNPAGTGIGYTF
TRBV18 | 13 | CASSPPEGNEQFF
TRBV2 | 15 | CASSPPGGPHNEQFF
TRBV7-6 | 13 | CASSHGLAGEQFF
TRBV7-9 | 14 | CASSLASRNTEAFF
TRBV7-6 | 16 | CASSLGGGLALETQYF
TRBV3-1 | 14 | CASSQEAAYNEQFF
TRBV13 | 14 | CASSSLSTYNEQFF
TRBV4-1 | 14 | CASSQGSGLYGYTF
TRBV6-5 | 17 | CASSYSGFGPRETEAFF
TRBV21-1 | 16 | CASSKEGLAGGETQYF
TRBV29-1 | 11 | CSVETGSGAFF
TRBV24-1 | 15 | CATSVSSGGVDTQYF
TRBV2 | 14 | CASRDRGGTGELFF
TRBV5-6 | 14 | CASSLDGANYGYTF
TRBV19 | 14 | CASTPDGAQQPQHF
TRBV12-3/TRBV12-4 | 14 | CASSLGQEVVEQYF
TRBV9 | 15 | CASSAYAHSGNTIYF
TRBV20-1 | 13 | CSARLEDYNEQFF